The T cell receptor beta chain under discussion was sequenced for a study of blood T cells in healthy people across ages. Findings of the study overall: It was not possible, with unsorted PBMCs, to conclusively compare naive and antigen-experienced cells. There were more naive CD4+ cells and higher diversity in long-lived donors than in aged donors.

Note on this clonotype: The antigen remains unidentified.

The CDR3 sequence is 15 residues long. CDR1 and CDR2 (germline): SGHTA, FQGNSA. With 5 bases clipped from V and 7 bases from J, the junction kept 8 bases outside the gene matches. Combining a sample-barcoded 5' primer with a J-beta primer mix, a second PCR ran for about 7 to 11 cycles. Each cDNA molecule carried a tag from a template-switch adaptor that contained 12 random nucleotides. In TCRdb, the 5' RACE reads were re-called with MiXCR into one record per CDR3 protein. The sample holds some 1.5 million distinct CDR3 sequences; roughly 30% are singletons and the top ten take more than 6%. The TCR sequence derives from a woman under 40 in good health. Material for sequencing was blood. The genes are TRBV7-2 and TRBJ2-1; 10 bases agree with TRBD1. The CDR3 loop reads CASSVDRGHGNEQFF. Written as DNA, the CDR3 is TGTGCCAGCAGCGTCGACAGGGGGCACGGAAATGAGCAGTTCTTC.